The next 19 T cell receptor beta chains were all read from a single sample in a study of Ad26.COV2.S vaccination and SARS-CoV-2 variants. Sequencing was performed with immunoSEQ multiplex PCR; in TCRdb, only in-frame clones are kept and a portion is missing. Found here are 300,000 to 400,000 clones, around 86% of them singletons; the top ten hold 3.4%. Treatment denoted: over 15 received Ad26.COV2.S at low or high dose, single or two shots; about 5 received placebo; per-sample allocation not given. Specimen acquisition occurred on day 63 following the initial vaccine or placebo injection. Here the sequenced sample was peripheral blood, taken in a trial of Ad26.COV2.S vaccine versus placebo. The receptors were sampled from a person between 18 and 65 years old who received the Ad26.COV2.S COVID-19 vaccine or a placebo.

In this sample, this clone turned up a few times. This same CDR3 is encoded by further DNA sequences in the sample. The chain recombines TRBV30 with TRBJ1-2; TRBD1 matches 8 bases. V lost 5 bases to trimming and J lost 6 bases; unmatched junction nucleotides: 2. The CDR3 extends over 11 amino acids. Germline CDR1 and CDR2: GTSNPN and SVGIG (reference sequence). CDR3 sequence reads: CAWGQGNGYTF. The CDR3 DNA is TGTGCCTGGGGACAGGGCAATGGCTACACCTTC.

V and J are TRBV27 and TRBJ2-5; TRBD1 aligns across 8 bases. The CDR3 runs 14 residues. CDR1 is MNHEY and CDR2 is SMNVEV in the germline V gene (reference sequence). V lost 5 bases to trimming and J lost 2 bases; unmatched junction nucleotides: 4. The CDR3 loop reads CASSARTGQETQYF. The DNA for the CDR3 is TGTGCCAGCAGTGCCCGGACAGGGCAAGAGACCCAGTACTTC.

The chain employs TRBV4-2 and TRBJ2-5; 14 bases align to TRBD2. CDR3 length: 21 residues. With V trimmed by 1 base and J by 1 base, 14 bases remained unmatched. The V gene's germline CDR1 is LGHNA and CDR2 YNFKEQ. Written as DNA, the CDR3 is TGTGCCAGCAGCCAAGGACCGGTCCTCGGACTAGCGGGGGGACCCCAAGAGACCCAGTACTTC. Its protein is CASSQGPVLGLAGGPQETQYF.

This sequence joins TRBV30 and TRBJ1-3; 9 nucleotides line up with TRBD1. Germline V gene sequence: CDR1 GTSNPN, CDR2 SVGIG (reference sequence). V shed 0 bases and J 4 bases; nucleotides not matched to a gene: 10. This CDR3 is 17 amino acids long. In DNA, the CDR3 is TGTGCCTGGAGTGTACAGGGGGCAGGGACTTTCGGAAACACCATATATTTT. This gives the protein CAWSVQGAGTFGNTIYF.

The chain combines TRBV9 with TRBJ1-5; no firm D call. Trimming pared 0 bases from V and 5 bases from J, leaving 9 bases between. CDR1 is SGDLS and CDR2 is YYNGEE in the germline V gene. The CDR3 consists of 14 residues. Written as DNA, the CDR3 is TGTGCCAGCAGCGTAGATGGCAGAGATCAGCCCCAGCATTTT. Protein sequence: CASSVDGRDQPQHF.

This clone was observed a single time. This chain uses TRBV30 with TRBJ1-6, with 7 bases that match TRBD1. The germline V gene has CDR1 GTSNPN and CDR2 SVGIG (reference sequence). V trimming: 4 bases; J trimming: 7 bases; junction bases outside the gene matches: 13. The CDR3 covers 16 residues. The CDR3 DNA sequence: TGTGCCTGGATCCAAACGACGGGACAGATAAATTCACCCCTCCACTTT. This encodes CAWIQTTGQINSPLHF.

The V and J genes are TRBV3-1 (or the pseudogene TRBV3-2) and TRBJ1-3, with D unclear. The CDR3 is made up of 14 amino acids. The ends were cut back, 2 bases at V and 4 bases at J, with 9 bases in the middle. CDR1 is LGHDT and CDR2 is YNNKEL in the germline V gene (reference sequence). CDR3 sequence: CASSQRPRGNTIYF. The CDR3 coding sequence is TGTGCCAGCAGCCAACGGCCGCGAGGAAACACCATATATTTT.

The rearrangement joins TRBV7-8 to TRBJ1-5; 7 bases are shared with TRBD1. This CDR3 has 18 residues. CDR1 is SGHVS, CDR2 FQNEAQ, per germline. V was clipped by 5 bases and J by 6 bases; unmatched bases: 19. The DNA for the CDR3 is TGTGCCAGCAGCCCATATCCCCACGCAGGGGGAAGAAGTCAGCCCCAGCATTTT. It specifies CASSPYPHAGGRSQPQHF.

This rearrangement joins TRBV5-4 to TRBJ2-6; TRBD1 might be the D (6 bases). Trimming pared 4 bases from V and 0 bases from J, leaving 14 bases between. Per the germline V gene, CDR1 is SGHNT and CDR2 is YYREEE (reference sequence). This CDR3 region has 17 residues. CDR3 DNA: TGTGCCAGCAGCATACAGGGTTATAGCTCTGGGGCCAACGTCCTGACTTTC. Residues: CASSIQGYSSGANVLTF.

Here the CDR3 reads CASSFGTGETDTQYF. Here the CDR3 DNA reads TGCGCCAGCAGCTTCGGGACAGGGGAAACAGATACGCAGTATTTT. The chain employs TRBV5-1 and TRBJ2-3, with 10 nucleotides matching TRBD1. The junction had 3 bases not matched to a gene; V was cut back by 2 bases and J by 3 bases. In germline, CDR1 is SGHRS, CDR2 YFSETQ. There are 15 residues in the CDR3. Looking up the rest from reference TRBV5-1 and TRBJ2-3 gives the full variable domain: KAGVTQTPRYLIKTRGQQVTLSCSPISGHRSVSWYQQTPGQGLQFLFEYFSETQRNKGNFPGRFSGRQFSNSRSEMNVSTLELGDSALYLCASSFGTGETDTQYFGPGTRLTVL.

The rearrangement links TRBV27 to TRBJ2-7, with 9 positions matching TRBD1. Germline V gene sequence: CDR1 MNHEY, CDR2 SMNVEV (reference sequence). J lost 5 bases, V lost 5 bases, and 7 bases had no gene match. The CDR3 is made up of 14 amino acids. CDR3 amino acids: CASSITGGGDEQYF. CDR3 nucleotides: TGTGCCAGCAGTATCACAGGGGGCGGCGACGAGCAGTACTTC.

CDR3 sequence (DNA): TGTGCCAGCAGCCCAATAGAAATGCCGGGACCCAACGGGAACTATGGCTACACCTTC. It yields the protein CASSPIEMPGPNGNYGYTF. The chain recombines TRBV7-6 with TRBJ1-2; D is perhaps TRBD1 (5 bases). Between the trimmed V and J ends, which lost 5 bases and 2 bases, there was a span of 27 bases. The CDR3 totals 19 residues. In germline, CDR1 is SGHVS, CDR2 FNYEAQ.

The chain couples TRBV6-6 to TRBJ2-5; 8 bases map to TRBD1. CDR3 size: 15 residues. CDR1 is MNHNY, CDR2 SVGAGI, per germline (reference sequence). Losses at the gene ends were 11 bases for V and 5 bases for J; bases not matched to a gene: 16. As DNA, the CDR3 is TGTGCCGCCCAACGGGGGCAGGGGGCTGGGGAGACCCAGTACTTC. Translation: CAAQRGQGAGETQYF.

The chain carries TRBV10-2 and TRBJ1-5; possible D gene TRBD1, 5 bases. Trimming pared 3 bases from V and 4 bases from J, leaving 10 bases between. Looked up from germline, CDR1 is WSHSY and CDR2 is SAAADI. CDR3 size: 14 residues. The CDR3 region has the DNA TGCGCCAGCAGTGAACGGGGGGTGAATCAGCCCCAGCATTTT. Amino acids: CASSERGVNQPQHF.

The genes are TRBV6-6 and TRBJ1-6, with a possible D match to TRBD1 (6 bases). Germline V CDR1 and CDR2: MNHNY, SVGAGI (reference sequence). The CDR3 runs to 16 residues. V gave up 2 bases and J gave up 8 bases, with 16 bases separating them. CDR3 in DNA: TGTGCCAGCAGTTACGCGGCGGGGGCGGGAGATTCACCCCTCCACTTT. Its translation is CASSYAAGAGDSPLHF.

This rearrangement joins TRBV30 to TRBJ2-3; D remains unclear. The germline CDR1 and CDR2 sequences are GTSNPN and SVGIG (reference sequence). The CDR3 runs to 11 residues. V shed 0 bases and J shed 7 bases, with 5 bases lying between them. CDR3 protein: CAWSVRYTQYF. CDR3 bases: TGTGCCTGGAGTGTACGTTATACGCAGTATTTT.

The V and J genes are TRBV3-1 (or the pseudogene TRBV3-2) and TRBJ2-1, with 11 nucleotides matching TRBD2. The length of the CDR3 is 17 residues. Germline CDR1 LGHDT, CDR2 YNNKEL (reference sequence). V shed 4 bases and J 4 bases; nucleotides not matched to a gene: 9. The chain's CDR3 is CASSPLAGGPKYNEQFF. The DNA for the CDR3 is TGTGCCAGCAGCCCTCTAGCGGGGGGACCAAAATACAATGAGCAGTTCTTC.

In its sample, this clone was seen once. This chain connects TRBV7-3 to TRBJ2-7; 9 nucleotides line up with TRBD1. V dropped 5 bases and J dropped 6; count of bases not matched to a gene: 8. The CDR3 contains 14 residues. The germline V gene has CDR1 SGHTA and CDR2 FQGTGA. CDR3 loop: CASSVGQGISEQYF. The DNA of the CDR3 is TGTGCCAGCAGCGTCGGACAGGGGATCTCCGAGCAGTACTTC.

CDR3 sequence: CAWSGRGTDTQYF. In nucleotides, the CDR3 is TGTGCCTGGAGTGGGCGGGGCACAGATACGCAGTATTTT. The chain carries TRBV30 and TRBJ2-3, with D possibly TRBD2 on 5 matching bases. The CDR3 has 13 residues. CDR1 and CDR2 (germline): GTSNPN, SVGIG (reference sequence). V was shortened by 1 base and J by 1 base, with 6 bases between the two germline ends.